Each of the 32 T cell receptor beta chains below was sequenced from the same sample in a study of T cells in Graves' hyperthyroidism and ophthalmopathy. The source material, RNA transcripts, was used to amplify TCR beta CDR3 regions. TCR CDR3 underwent first-round RT-PCR with the HTBI primer set. TCRdb analysed the multiplex PCR reads with MiXCR anew, one entry per CDR3 protein. The sample has nearly 750,000 distinct CDR3 sequences; about a third are singletons. Sequenced: blood. The receptors shown here come from a woman in her thirties or forties with Graves' hyperthyroidism.

About this clonotype itself: One junction end disagrees with the germline gene, perhaps due to a read error. The chain carries TRBV12-3 or TRBV12-4 and TRBJ1-2; a weak D match, TRBD1 (5 bases). The CDR3 consists of 15 residues. The DNA of the CDR3 is TGTGCCGGCAGTTTATGGGGGAGCCGTACCTATGGCTACACCTTC. It is translated as CAGSLWGSRTYGYTF.

This clonotype turned up a few times. The chain links TRBV27 to TRBJ2-5; TRBD1 is a possible D gene (6 bases). The V and J ends lost 5 bases and 7 bases respectively, with 14 bases between them. Per germline, CDR1 MNHEY and CDR2 SMNVEV (reference sequence). CDR3 size: 13 residues. In DNA, the CDR3 is TGTGCCAGCAGTCCCGTCCCAGGGGCGACCCAGTACTTC. Its translation: CASSPVPGATQYF.

This clonotype was counted between two and nine times. J is TRBJ1-3 and V is TRBV6-6; TRBD1 is a possible D gene (5 bases). Germline loops: CDR1 MNHNY, CDR2 SVGAGI (reference sequence). V lost 5 bases to trimming and J lost 0 bases, with 11 bases between them. The length of the CDR3 is 15 residues. CDR3 in amino acids: CASSQTVFSGNTIYF. In nucleotides, the CDR3 is TGTGCCAGCAGTCAGACAGTCTTCTCTGGAAACACCATATATTTT.

This clonotype occurred many times. The rearrangement joins TRBV10-3 to TRBJ1-4, with D possibly being TRBD1 (5 bases). Trimming took off 7 bases at V and 5 bases at J, with 11 bases between the two ends. This CDR3 has 13 residues. CDR1 ENHRY and CDR2 SYGVKD come from the germline V gene. The CDR3 DNA reads as TGTGCCATCAAGGGACCGGCGAATGAAAAACTGTTTTTT. This sequence encodes CAIKGPANEKLFF.

At least ten counts were recorded for this clonotype. The chain combines TRBV20-1 with TRBJ1-6, with 10 bases that match TRBD1. V lost 3 bases and J lost 7; bases outside the gene matches: 9. Germline V gives CDR1 DFQATT, CDR2 SNEGSKA (reference sequence). The CDR3 extends over 16 amino acids. The CDR3 reads CSASDRGPNTNSPLHF. CDR3 nucleotides: TGCAGTGCTAGCGACAGGGGGCCAAATACAAATTCACCCCTCCACTTT.

This chain links TRBV5-1 with TRBJ1-1; D is possibly TRBD1 (6 bases). This CDR3 contains 16 residues. V gave up 4 bases and J gave up 3 bases, with 19 bases separating them. The V gene's germline CDR1 is SGHRS and CDR2 YFSETQ. The CDR3: CASSRGGGGRDTEAFF. Here the CDR3 DNA reads TGCGCCAGCAGCCGGGGGGGTGGGGGCAGGGACACTGAAGCTTTCTTT. The complete variable domain, with remaining parts taken from reference TRBV5-1 and TRBJ1-1, reads KAGVTQTPRYLIKTRGQQVTLSCSPISGHRSVSWYQQTPGQGLQFLFEYFSETQRNKGNFPGRFSGRQFSNSRSEMNVSTLELGDSALYLCASSRGGGGRDTEAFFGQGTRLTVV.

Only a few counts were recorded for this clonotype. The gene calls are TRBV7-9 and TRBJ2-7, with D uncertain. This CDR3 contains 14 residues. V was cut by 7 bases and J by 0 bases, with 13 bases left in between. Germline V gene lookup returns CDR1 SEHNR and CDR2 FQNEAQ (reference sequence). The CDR3 loop is CASTNDGRSYEQYF. As DNA, the CDR3 is TGTGCCAGCACCAACGACGGACGCTCCTACGAGCAGTACTTC.

The genes are TRBV9 and TRBJ1-2, with D hard to call. Per the germline V gene, CDR1 is SGDLS and CDR2 is YYNGEE. This CDR3 contains 19 residues. V lost 0 bases, J lost 0 bases, and 21 bases lay in between. The DNA for the CDR3 is TGTGCCAGCAGCGTAGAGGGTGAGGTCATCAGCGGATCTAACTATGGCTACACCTTC. It codes for CASSVEGEVISGSNYGYTF. The full variable domain, completed using reference TRBV9 and TRBJ1-2, is DSGVTQTPKHLITATGQRVTLRCSPRSGDLSVYWYQQSLDQGLQFLIQYYNGEERAKGNILERFSAQQFPDLHSELNLSSLELGDSALYFCASSVEGEVISGSNYGYTFGSGTRLTVV.

This clonotype was counted ten times or more. The chain uses TRBV20-1 and TRBJ2-5, with a possible D match to TRBD2 (5 bases). Trimming took off 3 bases at V and 5 bases at J, with 16 bases between the two ends. The CDR3 contains 14 residues. Germline V gene data show CDR1 as DFQATT and CDR2 as SNEGSKA (reference sequence). The CDR3 coding sequence is TGCAGTGCTAGCAAAACGGGGATCCTGGAGACCCAGTACTTC. Protein product: CSASKTGILETQYF.

The CDR3 loop reads CASTRGQSSGNTIYF. The CDR3 bases are TGTGCCAGTACCCGTGGACAGAGCTCTGGAAACACCATATATTTT. The chain links TRBV19 to TRBJ1-3, with D possibly TRBD1 on 6 matching bases. Trimming pared 7 bases from V and 0 bases from J, leaving 13 bases between. This CDR3 has 15 residues. The V gene's germline CDR1 is LNHDA and CDR2 SQIVND (reference sequence).

This clonotype was counted between two and nine times. The chain couples TRBV20-1 to TRBJ1-5, with D perhaps TRBD1 (5 bases). CDR3 length: 14 amino acids. V lost 0 bases and J lost 9, with 15 bases in between. The V gene's germline CDR1 is DFQATT and CDR2 SNEGSKA (reference sequence). The CDR3 reads CSARDRRGLSPQHF. The DNA of the CDR3 is TGCAGTGCTAGAGACAGAAGGGGCTTGTCGCCCCAGCATTTT.

Many counts were recorded for this clonotype. V gene TRBV7-6 combines with J gene TRBJ1-4, with D possibly matching TRBD1 (6 bases). The germline CDR1 and CDR2 sequences are SGHVS and FNYEAQ. CDR3 length: 15 amino acids. V was shortened by 1 base and J by 8 bases, with 14 bases between the two germline ends. CDR3: CASSLDPGVVEKLFF. Written as DNA, the CDR3 is TGTGCCAGCAGCTTAGATCCAGGGGTTGTAGAAAAACTGTTTTTT.

The rearrangement joins TRBV19 to TRBJ1-5, with D uncertain. Germline V lookup: CDR1 LNHDA, CDR2 SQIVND (reference sequence). The germline V and J ends were trimmed by 3 bases and 0 bases, with 6 bases remaining between them. The length of the CDR3 is 14 residues. The CDR3, as DNA: TGTGCCAGTAGTATGGCTGTTAGCAATCAGCCCCAGCATTTT. This translates into CASSMAVSNQPQHF. Drawing the rest from reference TRBV19 and TRBJ1-5, the complete variable domain is DGGITQSPKYLFRKEGQNVTLSCEQNLNHDAMYWYRQDPGQGLRLIYYSQIVNDFQKGDIAEGYSVSREKKESFPLTVTSAQKNPTAFYLCASSMAVSNQPQHFGDGTRLSIL.

The chain is built from TRBV7-9 and TRBJ2-3, with 14 positions matching TRBD2. V trimming: 5 bases; J trimming: 4 bases; junction bases outside the gene matches: 8. Germline V gene sequence: CDR1 SEHNR, CDR2 FQNEAQ (reference sequence). The CDR3 extends over 17 amino acids. DNA of the CDR3: TGTGCCAGCAGCCGGACTAGCGGGAGGCCGGGGGCAGATACGCAGTATTTT. Translation: CASSRTSGRPGADTQYF.

This clonotype was observed a few times. The chain uses TRBV2 and TRBJ2-5; TRBD2 matches at 9 bases. The CDR3 length is 15 residues. Per germline, CDR1 SNHLY and CDR2 FYNNEI. Unmatched junction bases numbered 12, after V lost 8 bases and J lost 5 bases. CDR3 amino acids: CASGGVAGEGETQYF. The CDR3 DNA reads as TGTGCCAGCGGAGGGGTAGCGGGAGAAGGGGAGACCCAGTACTTC.

This clonotype was observed at least ten times. The J gene is TRBJ2-5, the V gene TRBV7-2; D gene uncertain. The germline V and J ends were trimmed by 5 bases and 1 base, with 14 bases remaining between them. The germline V gene encodes CDR1 SGHTA and CDR2 FQGNSA. CDR3 length: 15 residues. The CDR3 region has the DNA TGTGCCAGCAGCCCGTTCTTGGGCCCCCAAGAGACCCAGTACTTC. Translating it yields CASSPFLGPQETQYF.

This clonotype was recorded many times. This chain uses TRBV12-3 or TRBV12-4 with TRBJ1-5, with D unresolved. Trimming left V 7 bases short and J 0 bases short, with 10 bases between. The CDR3 runs 14 residues. The CDR3 DNA sequence: TGTGCCAGCAAATGGTCTTATAGCAATCAGCCCCAGCATTTT. It yields the protein CASKWSYSNQPQHF.

To note about this clonotype: The DNA is omitted, as the CDR3 cannot be located on it reliably, and the CDR3 follows TCRdb's listing. The chain couples TRBV10-3 to TRBJ2-2; no check of the table's D call, TRBD1, against the DNA was made. CDR1 is ENHRY and CDR2 is SYGVKD in the germline V gene. Counting both end residues, the CDR3 totals 24 amino acids. CDR3: CAISDRTAGANVLTFGAGTGELFF.

This chain links TRBV11-2 with TRBJ2-3; D may be TRBD2 (6 bases). V was clipped by 5 bases and J by 9 bases, with 15 bases between them. The CDR3 loop spans 13 amino acids. Germline V gene lookup returns CDR1 SGHAT and CDR2 FQNNGV. The CDR3 spells CASSPSSDGTQYF. The CDR3 DNA follows: TGTGCCAGCAGCCCCTCTAGCGACGGGACGCAGTATTTT. Supplemented by reference TRBV11-2 and TRBJ2-3, the full variable domain reads EAGVAQSPRYKIIEKRQSVAFWCNPISGHATLYWYQQILGQGPKLLIQFQNNGVVDDSQLPKDRFSAERLKGVDSTLKIQPAKLEDSAVYLCASSPSSDGTQYFGPGTRLTVL.

This clonotype turned up a few times. CDR3 in amino acids: CASSRWMDPSREAFF. The CDR3 DNA is TGTGCCAGCAGCCGGTGGATGGACCCCAGTAGGGAAGCTTTCTTT. The chain joins TRBV14 to TRBJ1-1; D unresolved. The CDR3 consists of 15 residues. The germline V and J ends were trimmed by 4 bases and 8 bases, with 20 bases remaining between them. Germline-derived CDR1 and CDR2 are SGHDN and FVKESK.

Only a few counts were recorded for this clonotype. The J gene is TRBJ1-1, the V gene TRBV5-6; possible D gene TRBD1, 5 bases. V shed 0 bases and J shed 2 bases, with 14 bases lying between them. Germline values: CDR1 SGHDT, CDR2 YYEEEE. The CDR3 consists of 16 residues. The CDR3 coding sequence is TGTGCCAGCAGCTTGGTACCCCTGGACATAAACACTGAAGCTTTCTTT. This codes for CASSLVPLDINTEAFF.

This clonotype has at least ten counts. The rearrangement links TRBV5-6 to TRBJ1-2; D remains unclear. The CDR3 consists of 14 residues. V was cut by 0 bases and J by 2 bases, with 8 bases left in between. Germline V gene data show CDR1 as SGHDT and CDR2 as YYEEEE. In DNA form, the CDR3 reads TGTGCCAGCAGCTTGGCGGGAGTGAACTATGGCTACACCTTC. Its protein product is CASSLAGVNYGYTF. The whole variable domain, filled in from reference TRBV5-6 and TRBJ1-2, reads DAGVTQSPTHLIKTRGQQVTLRCSPKSGHDTVSWYQQALGQGPQFIFQYYEEEERQRGNFPDRFSGHQFPNYSSELNVNALLLGDSALYLCASSLAGVNYGYTFGSGTRLTVV.

The chain joins TRBV5-1 to TRBJ1-2, with D perhaps TRBD1 (5 bases). The V end lost 0 bases, the J end lost 4 bases, and 7 bases lay between the germline ends. The V gene's germline CDR1 is SGHRS and CDR2 YFSETQ. The CDR3 has 13 amino acids. The CDR3 protein is CASSLETAYGYTF. DNA of the CDR3: TGCGCCAGCAGCTTGGAGACAGCCTATGGCTACACCTTC.

To note about this clonotype: This may be a read error, as it is one base from a much larger clone. The chain carries TRBV10-1 and TRBJ2-1, with TRBD2 matching 10 bases. From germline, CDR1 is WNHNN and CDR2 SYGVQD (reference sequence). The ends lost 2 bases at V and 10 bases at J; junction bases unmatched: 5. The CDR3 is made up of 14 amino acids. The CDR3 region is CASSEASGRYEQFF. CDR3 DNA: TGCGCCAGCAGTGAGGCTAGCGGGAGATACGAGCAGTTCTTC.

This clonotype came up many times. The chain couples TRBV5-6 to TRBJ1-1; D is possibly TRBD1 (5 bases). The CDR3 is 11 residues long. The germline gives CDR1 SGHDT, CDR2 YYEEEE. V was cut by 4 bases and J by 10 bases, with 11 bases left in between. CDR3 sequence reads: CASSRDGGAFF. The CDR3 DNA sequence: TGTGCCAGCAGCCGAGATGGGGGAGCTTTCTTT.

The CDR3 bases are TGTGCCAGCACTTTAGGGACAGGGGGCCGGACCGGGGAGCTGTTTTTT. Translation: CASTLGTGGRTGELFF. The gene calls are TRBV6-5 and TRBJ2-2; 12 bases map to TRBD1. The J segment lost 5 bases and the V segment lost 7 bases, leaving 8 bases of the junction unmatched. The CDR3 has 16 residues. Germline V CDR1 and CDR2: MNHEY, SVGAGI.

Concerning this clonotype itself: A much bigger clone sits one base away, suggesting this may be a read error. The rearrangement joins TRBV25-1 to TRBJ1-1, with D tentatively TRBD1 (5 bases). In germline, CDR1 is MGHDK, CDR2 SYGVNS. This CDR3 has 14 amino acids. The V end lost 5 bases, the J end lost 3 bases, and 13 bases lay between the germline ends. Written as DNA, the CDR3 is TGTGCCAGCAGTCCCCAGGGTTGGCACACTGAAGCTTTCTTT. Its protein product is CASSPQGWHTEAFF.

The V gene is TRBV5-6, the J gene TRBJ1-1; possible D gene TRBD1, 5 bases. This CDR3 region has 12 residues. The germline CDR1 and CDR2 sequences are SGHDT and YYEEEE. Deletions cut 4 bases from V and 7 bases from J, with 11 bases between. CDR3 DNA: TGTGCCAGCAGCATCAGGGAAGGTGAAGCTTTCTTT. Protein sequence: CASSIREGEAFF.

This clonotype was picked up many times. This chain joins TRBV19 and TRBJ2-5, with 8 positions matching TRBD2. This CDR3 contains 14 residues. The V gene's germline CDR1 is LNHDA and CDR2 SQIVND (reference sequence). J lost 0 bases, V lost 7 bases, and 4 bases had no gene match. The CDR3 coding sequence is TGTGCCAGTAAGGGCGGGAGGTACCAAGAGACCCAGTACTTC. Its protein product is CASKGGRYQETQYF.

This clonotype was detected many times. V gene TRBV19 combines with J gene TRBJ1-3, with 8 bases lining up with TRBD1. The CDR3 has 16 residues. J lost 2 bases, V lost 7 bases, and 10 bases had no gene match. CDR1 and CDR2 (germline): LNHDA, SQIVND (reference sequence). The CDR3, as DNA: TGTGCCAGTATCAACCGGACAGGGAGACCTGGAAACACCATATATTTT. This codes for CASINRTGRPGNTIYF.

This clonotype was seen only a few times. V is TRBV6-5 and J is TRBJ2-7, with D tentatively TRBD1 (6 bases). Trimming shortened V by 7 bases and J by 2 bases, and 12 bases separated the two germline ends. Germline lookup yields CDR1 MNHEY and CDR2 SVGAGI. The CDR3 sequence is 13 residues long. The DNA for the CDR3 is TGTGCCAGCACCGCTTCAGGGGCCTACGAGCAGTACTTC. It encodes CASTASGAYEQYF.

This clonotype was recorded a few times. V and J are TRBV19 and TRBJ2-2; a possible D gene is TRBD1 (6 bases). CDR3 size: 16 residues. V gave up 4 bases and J gave up 6 bases, with 18 bases separating them. Germline CDR1 is LNHDA and CDR2 is SQIVND (reference sequence). CDR3 DNA: TGTGCCAGTAGTAACCGGGACAAAGTGATCCCCGGGGAGCTGTTTTTT. Translated, it gives CASSNRDKVIPGELFF.